This T cell receptor (beta chain) was profiled in a study of breast tumors, draining lymph nodes, adjacent tissues. Study outcomes and limitations: The data were judged consistent with most tumor T cells coming from lymph node and expanding in tumor.

One entry per CDR3 protein results from TCRdb running MiXCR on the multiplex PCR reads. The sample lists over 250,000 distinct CDR3 sequences, over 25% seen once, with under 1.2% in the top ten. Breast cancer patients provided tissue from their axillary draining lymph nodes. Looked up from germline, CDR1 is SNHLY and CDR2 is FYNNEI. V shed 4 bases and J shed 2 bases, with 9 bases lying between them. The CDR3 loop spans 14 amino acids. There are many counts of this clonotype. Its specificity is not known. The sequenced material came from axillary lymph node tissue. The chain is built from TRBV2 and TRBJ2-1; tentative D call: TRBD2 (5 bases). The TCR comes from a female donor with breast cancer. Some clones in this sample may be carry-over from other donors' samples. The DNA of the CDR3 is TGTGCCAGCAGTGGGAGCGGCACCTACAATGAGCAGTTCTTC. It codes for CASSGSGTYNEQFF.